The TCR beta chain described here comes from a study of T-cell memory formation after mild COVID-19. As for the study in general: Most TCR clusters belonged to a single donor. Study-wide results and caveats: The SARS-CoV-2 specificity of second-wave clones reaching peak at day 37 remained unverified. That cross-reactive memory joined was suggested by some responding clones appearing in pre-infection memory.

V was pared by 4 bases and J by 4 bases, with 9 bases between. This CDR3 region has 12 residues. Per germline, CDR1 SQVTM and CDR2 ANQGSEA. This clonotype was seen at least ten times. Its antigen is still unknown. 5'RACE with constant-segment primers built TCRalpha and TCRbeta cDNA libraries with UMIs. TCRdb re-analysed the 5' RACE reads in MiXCR, keeping a single row per CDR3 protein. The table shows fewer than 700,000 distinct CDR3 sequences, with under 20% occurring only once. Source material: PBMCs or a T cell subset sorted from them (not recorded which). This clonotype was sampled from an adult woman who had mild COVID-19 (a few samples of this study predate the infection). Cell type and time point are not known. The chain carries TRBV29-1 and TRBJ2-3; D not certain. The CDR3 here is CSVAADSDTQYF. DNA of the CDR3: TGCAGCGTTGCGGCAGATTCAGATACGCAGTATTTT.